This TCR beta chain stems from a study of cytomegalovirus exposure and HLA in healthy donors. Trimming removed 3 bases from V and 0 bases from J, with 21 bases in between. This CDR3 contains 18 residues. Germline CDR1 is SGHTS and CDR2 is YDEGEE. The PCR used 60 Vbeta and 13 Jbeta primers. Method: immunoSEQ multiplex PCR; TCRdb's copy keeps in-frame clones and lacks some. The sample carries tens of thousands of clones, around 80% recorded once. Study-wide findings and caveats: The study put 150 to 200 TCR beta chains on its list as cytomegalovirus-associated.

Points on this clone: What it binds is unknown.

The chain carries TRBV5-8 and TRBJ1-2; a possible D gene is TRBD1 (5 bases). The receptor was isolated from a woman aged 35 to 49 in good health and CMV-seronegative. The sample taken for sequencing was PBMCs. The CDR3 DNA is TGTGCCAGCAGCTCCCGATCACCGATACAGGTAGCTAACTATGGCTACACCTTC. Protein product: CASSSRSPIQVANYGYTF.